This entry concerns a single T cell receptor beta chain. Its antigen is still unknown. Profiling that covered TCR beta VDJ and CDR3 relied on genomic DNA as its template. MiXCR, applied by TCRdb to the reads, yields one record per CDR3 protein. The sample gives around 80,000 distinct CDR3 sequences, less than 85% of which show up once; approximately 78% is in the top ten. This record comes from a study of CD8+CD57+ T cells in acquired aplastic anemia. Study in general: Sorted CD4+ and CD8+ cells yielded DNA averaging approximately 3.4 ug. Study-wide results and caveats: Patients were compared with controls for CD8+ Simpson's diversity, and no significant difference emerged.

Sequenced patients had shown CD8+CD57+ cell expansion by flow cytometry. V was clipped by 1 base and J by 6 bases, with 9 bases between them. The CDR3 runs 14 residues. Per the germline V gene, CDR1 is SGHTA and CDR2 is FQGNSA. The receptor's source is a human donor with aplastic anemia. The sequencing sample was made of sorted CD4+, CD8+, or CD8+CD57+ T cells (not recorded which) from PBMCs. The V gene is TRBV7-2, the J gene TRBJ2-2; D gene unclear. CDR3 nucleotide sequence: TGTGCCAGCAGCTTAGGGCCCCTCGCCGGGGAGCTGTTTTTT. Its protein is CASSLGPLAGELFF.